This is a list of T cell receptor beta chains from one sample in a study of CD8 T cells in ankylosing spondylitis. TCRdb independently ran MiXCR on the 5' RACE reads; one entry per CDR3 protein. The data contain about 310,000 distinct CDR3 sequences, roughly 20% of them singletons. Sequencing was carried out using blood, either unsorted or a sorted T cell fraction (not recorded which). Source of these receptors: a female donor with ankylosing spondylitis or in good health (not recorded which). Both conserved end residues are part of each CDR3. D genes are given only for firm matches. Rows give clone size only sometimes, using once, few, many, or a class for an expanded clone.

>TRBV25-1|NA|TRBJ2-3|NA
TGTGCCGCTTCCCCCTCCCCTCCTGGACCGGTGGGTCGCACAGATACGCAGTATTTT
CAASPSPPGPVGRTDTQYF
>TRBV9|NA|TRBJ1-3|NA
TGTGCCAGCAGCGTAGGGTCGAGCTCTGGAAACACCATATATTTT
CASSVGSSSGNTIYF
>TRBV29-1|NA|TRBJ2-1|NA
TGCAGCGTTGTGCAGGGGAGCTCCTACAATGAGCAGTTCTTC
CSVVQGSSYNEQFF
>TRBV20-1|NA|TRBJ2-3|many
TGCAGTGCGGATGGTATCAGGGATACGCAGTATTTT
CSADGIRDTQYF
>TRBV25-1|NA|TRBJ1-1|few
TGTGCCAGCACAGGTGGAAGGAATCCTTTCTTT
CASTGGRNPFF
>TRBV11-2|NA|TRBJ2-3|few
TGTGCCAGCAGCTTAGGGTCGGTGGGAGTATCTGAAACAGATACGCAGTATTTT
CASSLGSVGVSETDTQYF
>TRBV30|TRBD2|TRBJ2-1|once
TGTGCCTGGAGTAGGCAGTCGGGGGGGTTCTTC
CAWSRQSGGFF
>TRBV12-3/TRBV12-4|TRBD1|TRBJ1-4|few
TGTGCCAGCAGTCAGGGGGCCGAAGGAAAACTGTTTTTT
CASSQGAEGKLFF
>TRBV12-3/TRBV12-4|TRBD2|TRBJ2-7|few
TGTGCCAGCAGCCTAGGACTAGCGTACACCTACGAGCAGTACTTC
CASSLGLAYTYEQYF
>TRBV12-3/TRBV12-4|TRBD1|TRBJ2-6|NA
TGTGCCAGCAGACCCGGGACAGGGGCCATGAGCTCTGGGGCCAACGTCCTGACTTTC
CASRPGTGAMSSGANVLTF
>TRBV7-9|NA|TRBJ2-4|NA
TGTGCCAGCAGCTTAGCTTCGGACGCTAACATTCAGTACTTC
CASSLASDANIQYF
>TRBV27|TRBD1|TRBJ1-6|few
TGTGCCAGCAGCCCAGACAGGGCACGAGGATCACCCCTCCACTTT
CASSPDRARGSPLHF
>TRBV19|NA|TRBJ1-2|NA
TGTGCCAGTAGTATAGATTCAACCCATCGAGCATATGGCTACACCTTC
CASSIDSTHRAYGYTF
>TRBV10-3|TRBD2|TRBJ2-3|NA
TGTGCCATCAGTGTATTCGGGAGGGGCACAGATACGCAGTATTTT
CAISVFGRGTDTQYF
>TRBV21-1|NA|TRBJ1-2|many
TGTGCCAGCAGCGCCCACAGCTGCGGCTACACCTTC
CASSAHSCGYTF
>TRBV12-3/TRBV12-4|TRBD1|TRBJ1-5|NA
TGTGCCAGCAGGACGGGACAGATTAGCAATCAGCCCCAGCATTTT
CASRTGQISNQPQHF
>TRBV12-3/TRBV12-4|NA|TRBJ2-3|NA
TGTGCCAGCAGTTCGATGGACCCGGCGGGCGCTACGCAGTATTTT
CASSSMDPAGATQYF
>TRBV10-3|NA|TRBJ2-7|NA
TGTGCCATCAAGGGTGACTTCGGCGAGCGGCCAACCTACGAGCAGTACTTC
CAIKGDFGERPTYEQYF
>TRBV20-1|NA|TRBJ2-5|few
TGCAGTGCTACCGTGGTAGGCCGAGAGACCCAGTACTTC
CSATVVGRETQYF
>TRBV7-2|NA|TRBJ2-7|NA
TGTGCCAGCAGCATAGACGGGCTGCCACACTACGAGCAGTACTTC
CASSIDGLPHYEQYF
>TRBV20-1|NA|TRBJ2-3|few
TGCAGTGCTAGAGAGTATAGCGTAAGCACAGATACGCAGTATTTT
CSAREYSVSTDTQYF
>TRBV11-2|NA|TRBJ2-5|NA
TGTGCCAGCAGCTTGGACACTTATGAAGAGACCCAGTACTTC
CASSLDTYEETQYF
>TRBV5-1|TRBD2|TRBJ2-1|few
TGCGCCAGCAGCCCCGGGACTAGCGGGATACACAATGAGCAGTTCTTC
CASSPGTSGIHNEQFF
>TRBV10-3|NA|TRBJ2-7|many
TGTGCCATCAAGGGGACCACGGGCGAGCAGTACTTC
CAIKGTTGEQYF
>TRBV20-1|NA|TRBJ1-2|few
TGCAGTGCCATCCTCCTTTATCCCCCCACCTTC
CSAILLYPPTF
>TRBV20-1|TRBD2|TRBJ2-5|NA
TGCAGTGCTAAGACTAGCGGGGACAGGGAGACCCAGTACTTC
CSAKTSGDRETQYF
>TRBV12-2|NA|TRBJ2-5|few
TGTGCAAGTCGCTCCCGACTAGTCGGGTTCCGTGTGGAGACCCAGTACTTC
CASRSRLVGFRVETQYF
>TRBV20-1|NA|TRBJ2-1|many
TGCAGTGCTAGAGAGGTCCTGAAGTACTACAATGAGCAGTTCTTC
CSAREVLKYYNEQFF
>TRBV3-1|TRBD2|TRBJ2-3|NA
TGTGCCAGCAGCCAGGCCTGGACTAGCGGGAGGCCCGATACGCAGTATTTT
CASSQAWTSGRPDTQYF
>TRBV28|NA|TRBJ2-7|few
TGTGCCAGCAGTTTAGGGACCGGGGCCAAGAGCGAGCAGTACTTC
CASSLGTGAKSEQYF
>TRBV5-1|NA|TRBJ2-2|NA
TGCGCCAGCAGCCGTGGACACCTCGCGAACACCGGGGAGCTGTTTTTT
CASSRGHLANTGELFF
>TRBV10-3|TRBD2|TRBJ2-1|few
TGTGCCATCAGTGACCTAGCGGGGTACAATGAGCAGTTCTTC
CAISDLAGYNEQFF
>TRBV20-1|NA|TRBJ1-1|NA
TGCAGTGCTAGAGATCGAACCCGGGGCGGAAGCACTGAAGCTTTCTTT
CSARDRTRGGSTEAFF
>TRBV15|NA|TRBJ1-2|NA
TGTGCCACCAGCAGACCGGAGACAGGTGGCTACACCTTC
CATSRPETGGYTF
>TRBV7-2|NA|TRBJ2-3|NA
TGTGCCAGCAGCTTAGCGTCCCTAGCGAGAGATACGCAGTATTTT
CASSLASLARDTQYF
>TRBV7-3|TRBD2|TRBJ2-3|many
TGTGCCAGCGGACTAGCGGGAGGCCTTGATACGCAGTATTTT
CASGLAGGLDTQYF
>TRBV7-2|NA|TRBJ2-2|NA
TGTGCCAGCAGCCCACGACTAGAAGGGGGACGGGAGCTGTTTTTT
CASSPRLEGGRELFF
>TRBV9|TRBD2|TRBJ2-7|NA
TGTGCCAGCAGCGTAGGAGCGGGGTTTACCTACGAGCAGTACTTC
CASSVGAGFTYEQYF
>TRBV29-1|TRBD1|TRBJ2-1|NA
TGCAGCGGGGGGGACAGGGACAATGAGCAGTTCTTC
CSGGDRDNEQFF
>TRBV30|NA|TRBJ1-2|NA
TGTGCCTGGACCTATGGGGTATTCGCTAACTATGGCTACACCTTC
CAWTYGVFANYGYTF
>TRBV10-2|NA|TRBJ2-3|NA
TGCGCCAGCAGTGAAAGATTTACGGCCCGCACAGATACGCAGTATTTT
CASSERFTARTDTQYF
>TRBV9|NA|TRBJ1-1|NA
TGTGCCAGCAGCGAGGACGTTCGGAACACTGAAGCTTTCTTT
CASSEDVRNTEAFF
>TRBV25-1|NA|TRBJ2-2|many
TGTGCCAGCAGGCCCGGGACTGGGAACACCGGGGAGCTGTTTTTT
CASRPGTGNTGELFF
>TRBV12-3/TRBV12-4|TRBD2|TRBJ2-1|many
TGTGCCAGCACCGGTCAGAGACTAGCGGGGGGGCGTGAGCAGTTCTTC
CASTGQRLAGGREQFF
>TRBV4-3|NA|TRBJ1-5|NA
TGCGCCAGCAGCCAAGACGCCGGGGGACGTCCGCAGCCCCAGCATTTT
CASSQDAGGRPQPQHF
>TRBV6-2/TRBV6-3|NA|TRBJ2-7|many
TGTGCCAGCAGGGACGGTTCGTCCTACGAGCAGTACTTC
CASRDGSSYEQYF
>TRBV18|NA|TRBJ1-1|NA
TGTGCCAGCTCACCCCCGGCGGACACTGAAGCTTTCTTT
CASSPPADTEAFF
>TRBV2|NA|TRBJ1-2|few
TGTGCCAGCACCATCCTTTATGGCTACACCTTC
CASTILYGYTF
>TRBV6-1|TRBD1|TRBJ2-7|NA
TGTGCCAGCAGTGAAAGAGGGACAGGGAGCAACGAGCAGTACTTC
CASSERGTGSNEQYF
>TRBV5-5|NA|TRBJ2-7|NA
TGTGCCATGGGCCCCGGGCTCCTCTGGCAGTACTTC
CAMGPGLLWQYF
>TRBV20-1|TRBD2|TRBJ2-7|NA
TGCAGTGCTAGAGTCCGGACTAGCGGGGGCTACGAGCAGTACTTC
CSARVRTSGGYEQYF
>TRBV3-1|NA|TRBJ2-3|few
TGTGCCAGCAGCTCCCGGTTGGAGGTAGATACGCAGTATTTT
CASSSRLEVDTQYF
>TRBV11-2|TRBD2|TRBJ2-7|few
TGTGCCAGCAGCTTGTTTCCCCGTCGGAGCGGGAGCCCCTACGAGCAGTACTTC
CASSLFPRRSGSPYEQYF
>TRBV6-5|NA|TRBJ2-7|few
TGTGCCAGCAGTTATAGCGGAACTTCCTACGAGCAGTACTTC
CASSYSGTSYEQYF